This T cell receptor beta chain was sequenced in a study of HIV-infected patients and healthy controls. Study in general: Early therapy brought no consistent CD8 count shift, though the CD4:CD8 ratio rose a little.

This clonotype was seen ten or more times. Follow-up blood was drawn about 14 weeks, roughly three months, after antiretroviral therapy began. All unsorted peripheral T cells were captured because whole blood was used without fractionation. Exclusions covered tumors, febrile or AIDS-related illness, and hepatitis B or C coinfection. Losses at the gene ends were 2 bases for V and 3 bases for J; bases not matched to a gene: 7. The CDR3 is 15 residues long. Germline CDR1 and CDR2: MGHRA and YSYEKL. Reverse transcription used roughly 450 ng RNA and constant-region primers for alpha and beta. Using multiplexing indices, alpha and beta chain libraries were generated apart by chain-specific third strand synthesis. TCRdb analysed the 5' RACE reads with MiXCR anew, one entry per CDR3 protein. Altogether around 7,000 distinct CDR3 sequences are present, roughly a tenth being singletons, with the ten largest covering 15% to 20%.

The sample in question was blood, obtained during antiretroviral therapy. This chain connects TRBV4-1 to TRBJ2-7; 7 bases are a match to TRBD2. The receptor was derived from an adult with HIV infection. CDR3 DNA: TGCGCCAGCAGCCAACCCACTAGCGTTTACTACGAGCAGTACTTC. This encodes CASSQPTSVYYEQYF.